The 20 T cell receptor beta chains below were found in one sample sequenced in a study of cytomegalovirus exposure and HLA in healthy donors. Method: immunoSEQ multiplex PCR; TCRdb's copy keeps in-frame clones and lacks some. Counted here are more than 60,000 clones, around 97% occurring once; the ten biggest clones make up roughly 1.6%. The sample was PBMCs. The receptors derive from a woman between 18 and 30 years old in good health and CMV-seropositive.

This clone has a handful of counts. CDR3 loop: CASSLSGQPYEQYF. CDR3 in DNA: TGTGCCAGCAGCTTATCTGGGCAACCCTACGAGCAGTACTTC. V and J are TRBV11-2 and TRBJ2-7, with D unresolved. This CDR3 has 14 amino acids. Germline CDR1 and CDR2: SGHAT and FQNNGV. The ends were cut back, 2 bases at V and 2 bases at J, with 10 bases in the middle.

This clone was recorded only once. The CDR3 DNA sequence: TGCGCCAGCAGCCAAGTGGGACAGGGCGGTGAGACCCAGTACTTC. Its protein is CASSQVGQGGETQYF. The chain joins TRBV4-1 to TRBJ2-5, with 9 nucleotides matching TRBD1. The CDR3 totals 15 residues. V dropped 1 base and J dropped 5; count of bases not matched to a gene: 5. The germline V gene encodes CDR1 MGHRA and CDR2 YSYEKL.

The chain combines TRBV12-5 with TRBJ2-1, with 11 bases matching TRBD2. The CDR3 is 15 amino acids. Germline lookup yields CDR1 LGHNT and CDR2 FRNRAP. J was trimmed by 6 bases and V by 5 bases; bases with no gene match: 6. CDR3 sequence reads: CASGLTSGSPNEQFF. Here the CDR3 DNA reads TGTGCTAGTGGTCTTACTAGCGGGAGCCCCAATGAGCAGTTCTTC. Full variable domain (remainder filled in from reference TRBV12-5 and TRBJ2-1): DARVTQTPRHKVTEMGQEVTMRCQPILGHNTVFWYRQTMMQGLELLAYFRNRAPLDDSGMPKDRFSAEMPDATLATLKIQPSEPRDSAVYFCASGLTSGSPNEQFFGPGTRLTVL.

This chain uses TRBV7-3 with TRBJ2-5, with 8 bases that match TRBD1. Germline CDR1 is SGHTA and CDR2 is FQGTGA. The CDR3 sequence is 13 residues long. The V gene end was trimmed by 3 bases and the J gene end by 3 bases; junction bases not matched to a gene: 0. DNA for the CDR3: TGTGCCAGCAGCTTGACAGGGGAAGAGACCCAGTACTTC. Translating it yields CASSLTGEETQYF.

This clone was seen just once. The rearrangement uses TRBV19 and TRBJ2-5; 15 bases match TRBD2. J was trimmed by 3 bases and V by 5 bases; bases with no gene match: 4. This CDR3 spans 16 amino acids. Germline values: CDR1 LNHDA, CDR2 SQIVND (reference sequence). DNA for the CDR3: TGTGCCAGTAGTCCCGGACTAGCGGGAGGGGAAGAGACCCAGTACTTC. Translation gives CASSPGLAGGEETQYF. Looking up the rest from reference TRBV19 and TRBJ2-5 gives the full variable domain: DGGITQSPKYLFRKEGQNVTLSCEQNLNHDAMYWYRQDPGQGLRLIYYSQIVNDFQKGDIAEGYSVSREKKESFPLTVTSAQKNPTAFYLCASSPGLAGGEETQYFGPGTRLLVL.

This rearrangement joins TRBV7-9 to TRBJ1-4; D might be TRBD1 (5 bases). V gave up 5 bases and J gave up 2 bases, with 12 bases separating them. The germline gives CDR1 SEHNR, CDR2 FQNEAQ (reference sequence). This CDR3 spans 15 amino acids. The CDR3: CASSGAGATNEKLFF. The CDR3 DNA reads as TGTGCCAGCAGCGGGGCAGGCGCTACTAATGAAAAACTGTTTTTT.

CDR3 residues: CASSSDRIKAFF. The CDR3 region has the DNA TGTGCCAGCAGCTCGGACAGGATAAAAGCTTTCTTT. The chain carries TRBV5-4 and TRBJ1-1; TRBD1 matches at 7 bases. In germline, CDR1 is SGHNT, CDR2 YYREEE (reference sequence). With V trimmed by 3 bases and J by 9 bases, 5 bases remained unmatched. The CDR3 is made up of 12 amino acids.

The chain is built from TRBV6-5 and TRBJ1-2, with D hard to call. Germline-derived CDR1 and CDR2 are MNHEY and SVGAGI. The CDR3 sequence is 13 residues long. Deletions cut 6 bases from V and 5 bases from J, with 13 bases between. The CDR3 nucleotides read TGTGCCAGCAGCCGCGTCCTAGAGTATGGCTACACCTTC. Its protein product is CASSRVLEYGYTF.

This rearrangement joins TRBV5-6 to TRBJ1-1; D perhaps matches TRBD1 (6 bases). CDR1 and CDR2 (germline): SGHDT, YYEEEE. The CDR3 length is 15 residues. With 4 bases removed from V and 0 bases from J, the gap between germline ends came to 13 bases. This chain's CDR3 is CASSLGGAMNTEAFF. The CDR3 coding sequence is TGTGCCAGCAGCCTTGGGGGGGCCATGAACACTGAAGCTTTCTTT.

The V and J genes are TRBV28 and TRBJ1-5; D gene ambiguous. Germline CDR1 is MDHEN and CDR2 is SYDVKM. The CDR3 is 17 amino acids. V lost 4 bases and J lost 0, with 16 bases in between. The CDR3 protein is CASSSPGAKGSNQPQHF. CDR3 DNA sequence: TGTGCCAGCAGTTCTCCCGGAGCTAAAGGTAGCAATCAGCCCCAGCATTTT.

The CDR3 spells CASSLAIEGTLEQFF. CDR3 coding DNA: TGTGCCAGCAGCTTAGCGATTGAGGGAACTCTTGAGCAGTTCTTC. V is TRBV7-9 and J is TRBJ2-1, with TRBD2 as a possible D gene (5 bases). CDR1 and CDR2 (germline): SEHNR, FQNEAQ (reference sequence). This CDR3 comprises 15 residues. V lost 0 bases and J 9 bases, leaving 15 bases between the germline ends.

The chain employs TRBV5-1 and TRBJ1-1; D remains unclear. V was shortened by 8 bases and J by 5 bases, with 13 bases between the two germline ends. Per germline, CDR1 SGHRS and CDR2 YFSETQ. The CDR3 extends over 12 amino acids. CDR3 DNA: TGCGCCAGTCGGGGATCTGGAACTGAAGCTTTCTTT. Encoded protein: CASRGSGTEAFF.

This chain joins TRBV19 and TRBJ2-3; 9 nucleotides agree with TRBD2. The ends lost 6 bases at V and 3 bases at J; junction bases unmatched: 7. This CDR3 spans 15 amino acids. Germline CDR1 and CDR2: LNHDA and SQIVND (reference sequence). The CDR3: CASRASGMRTDTQYF. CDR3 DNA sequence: TGTGCCAGTAGGGCTAGCGGGATGAGAACAGATACGCAGTATTTT.

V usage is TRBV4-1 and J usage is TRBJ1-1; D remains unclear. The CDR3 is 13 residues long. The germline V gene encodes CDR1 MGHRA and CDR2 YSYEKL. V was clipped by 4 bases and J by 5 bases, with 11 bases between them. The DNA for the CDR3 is TGCGCCAGCAGCCTTAACGGGTGGACTGAAGCTTTCTTT. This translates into CASSLNGWTEAFF.

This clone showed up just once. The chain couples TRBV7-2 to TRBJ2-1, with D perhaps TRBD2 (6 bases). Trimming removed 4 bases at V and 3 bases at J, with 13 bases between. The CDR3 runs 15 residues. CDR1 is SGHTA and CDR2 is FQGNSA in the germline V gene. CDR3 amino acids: CASSYREIDYNEQFF. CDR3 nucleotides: TGTGCCAGCAGCTATCGGGAGATCGACTACAATGAGCAGTTCTTC.

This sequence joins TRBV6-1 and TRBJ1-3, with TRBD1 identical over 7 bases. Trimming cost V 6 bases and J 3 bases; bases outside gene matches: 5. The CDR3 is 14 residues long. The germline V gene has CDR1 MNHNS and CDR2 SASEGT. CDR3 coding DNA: TGTGCCAGCAGCCCCACAGGGGTTGGAAACACCATATATTTT. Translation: CASSPTGVGNTIYF.

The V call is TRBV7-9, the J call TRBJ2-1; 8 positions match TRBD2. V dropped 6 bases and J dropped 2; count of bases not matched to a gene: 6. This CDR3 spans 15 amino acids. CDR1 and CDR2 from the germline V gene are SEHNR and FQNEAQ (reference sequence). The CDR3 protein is CASSSSGRAYNEQFF. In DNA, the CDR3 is TGTGCCAGCAGTTCAAGCGGGAGAGCCTACAATGAGCAGTTCTTC.

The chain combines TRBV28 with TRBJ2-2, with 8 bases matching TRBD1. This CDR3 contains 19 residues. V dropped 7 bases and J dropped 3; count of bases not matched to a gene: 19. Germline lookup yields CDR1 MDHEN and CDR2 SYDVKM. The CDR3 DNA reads TGTGCCAGCACCCTTGGACGGGGCAGGGGGCCCGGGGACACCGGGGAGCTGTTTTTT. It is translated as CASTLGRGRGPGDTGELFF.

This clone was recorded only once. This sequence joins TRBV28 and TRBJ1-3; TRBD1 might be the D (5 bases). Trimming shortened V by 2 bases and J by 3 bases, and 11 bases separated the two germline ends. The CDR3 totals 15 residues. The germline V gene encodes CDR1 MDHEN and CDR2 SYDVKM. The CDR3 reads CASSLLDKSGNTIYF. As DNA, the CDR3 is TGTGCCAGCAGTTTACTGGACAAGAGTGGAAACACCATATATTTT.

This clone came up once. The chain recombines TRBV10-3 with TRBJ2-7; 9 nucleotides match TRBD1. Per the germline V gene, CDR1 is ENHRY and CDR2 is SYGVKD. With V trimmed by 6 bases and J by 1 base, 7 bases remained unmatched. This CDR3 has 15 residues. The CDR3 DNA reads TGTGCCATCAGCGGTCCGGGACAGGGATCCTACGAGCAGTACTTC. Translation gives CAISGPGQGSYEQYF.